This record covers a single T cell receptor (beta chain). As yet, its antigen is unknown. Produced via immunoSEQ multiplex PCR; TCRdb's table is partial and in-frame only. This sample has 40,000 or so clones, with 70% to 90% found just once. This CDR3 has 16 amino acids. Trimming cost V 3 bases and J 4 bases; bases outside gene matches: 11. Germline-derived CDR1 and CDR2 are SGDLS and YYNGEE. This sample was included in a study of a mutant IDH1 vaccine in newly diagnosed glioma. Study background: Sex distribution of treated patients was roughly 60% male and 37.5% female; mean age was around 40 years.

Sample time point: week 5, during vaccination. One vaccine dose held 300 ug of mutant IDH1 20-mer peptide and came with topical imiquimod. Regarding the study as a whole: A vaccine-induced immune response developed in approximately 94% of the patients. Pseudoprogression showed no apparent link to changes in top peripheral T cell clonotypes.

This material consisted of PBMCs, taken from a glioma patient whose treatment included an IDH1 peptide vaccine. The rearrangement links TRBV9 to TRBJ2-7; 9 nucleotides match TRBD1. This sequence was found in a man aged 35-49 years with glioma. CDR3 region: CASSGERPGQGYEQYF. The CDR3 nucleotides read TGTGCCAGCAGCGGGGAACGACCGGGACAGGGTTACGAGCAGTACTTC.